Following are 32 T cell receptor beta chains from one sample sequenced in a study of blood T cell repertoires in COVID-19. Only in-frame clones appear in the TCRdb table, and some are missing; sequencing was by immunoSEQ multiplex PCR. The sample has about 400,000 clones; approximately 86% are singletons. The sample comprised PBMCs or T cells enriched from blood (not recorded which). Receptors originate from a woman between 40 and 55 years old with acute COVID-19.

This clone has a single count. Additional DNA sequences in this sample encode the identical CDR3. The V and J genes are TRBV14 and TRBJ2-7, with 10 bases identical to TRBD1. Germline loops: CDR1 SGHDN, CDR2 FVKESK. J gave up 3 bases and V 0 bases, and 5 bases lay outside the gene matches. The CDR3 consists of 16 residues. The CDR3 here is CASSQDPGQGIYEQYF. Here the CDR3 DNA reads TGTGCCAGCAGCCAAGATCCGGGACAGGGGATCTACGAGCAGTACTTC.

DNA of the CDR3: TGTGCCAGCTCACCACCGCTAGCAACAACTAATGAAAAACTGTTTTTT. Amino acids: CASSPPLATTNEKLFF. The chain joins TRBV18 to TRBJ1-4; D unclear. V was shortened by 0 bases and J by 0 bases, with 8 bases between the two germline ends. Germline loops: CDR1 KGHSH, CDR2 LQKENI. The CDR3 has 16 amino acids.

This chain connects TRBV27 to TRBJ1-6, with a tentative D call TRBD1 (5 bases). The CDR3 is 16 residues long. V was clipped by 3 bases and J by 13 bases, with 22 bases between them. Germline CDR1 MNHEY, CDR2 SMNVEV (reference sequence). The CDR3 DNA reads TGTGCCAGCAGTTTTTCCCCCACACGACAGCCTGGGCCCCTCCACTTT. The encoded protein is CASSFSPTRQPGPLHF.

V gene TRBV7-6 combines with J gene TRBJ2-6; 8 bases are shared with TRBD1. Per the germline V gene, CDR1 is SGHVS and CDR2 is FNYEAQ. The CDR3 consists of 16 residues. V trimming: 4 bases; J trimming: 4 bases; junction bases outside the gene matches: 6. The CDR3 bases are TGTGCCAGCAGCTCATACAGGGGGACGGGGGCCAACGTCCTGACTTTC. This codes for CASSSYRGTGANVLTF. Complete variable domain (other parts from reference TRBV7-6 and TRBJ2-6): GAGVSQSPRYKVTKRGQDVALRCDPISGHVSLYWYRQALGQGPEFLTYFNYEAQQDKSGLPNDRFSAERPEGSISTLTIQRTEQRDSAMYRCASSSYRGTGANVLTFGAGSRLTVL.

The gene calls are TRBV19 and TRBJ1-5; no clear D. CDR3 length: 16 residues. The V and J ends lost 2 bases and 3 bases respectively, with 14 bases between them. Germline V gene sequence: CDR1 LNHDA, CDR2 SQIVND (reference sequence). CDR3 protein: CASSIPSTHLNQPQHF. DNA of the CDR3: TGTGCCAGTAGTATACCATCGACACACCTCAATCAGCCCCAGCATTTT.

The chain couples TRBV13 to TRBJ1-2; tentative D call: TRBD1 (5 bases). V was trimmed by 6 bases and J by 5 bases, leaving 13 bases between them. CDR3 length equals 13 residues. Germline-derived CDR1 and CDR2 are PRHDT and FYEKMQ (reference sequence). The CDR3 coding sequence is TGTGCCAGCAGACTAAGACAGAGATATGGCTACACCTTC. Its translation is CASRLRQRYGYTF.

The chain links TRBV5-1 to TRBJ1-4, with D tentatively TRBD1 (6 bases). The germline V and J ends were trimmed by 3 bases and 7 bases, with 16 bases remaining between them. The CDR3 covers 15 residues. Per germline, CDR1 SGHRS and CDR2 YFSETQ. The CDR3 region has the DNA TGCGCCAGCAGCTGGGACACCTTAGAAGGTGAAAAACTGTTTTTT. This sequence encodes CASSWDTLEGEKLFF.

This chain connects TRBV24-1 to TRBJ2-7, with D tentatively TRBD1 (6 bases). V dropped 5 bases and J dropped 10 bases, with 14 bases sitting between them. This CDR3 comprises 12 residues. In germline, CDR1 is KGHDR, CDR2 SFDVKD. CDR3 region: CATSATGKFQYF. Here the CDR3 DNA reads TGTGCCACCAGTGCAACAGGGAAGTTCCAGTACTTC.

This clone was seen only once. V is TRBV7-9 and J is TRBJ2-2; 7 bases line up with TRBD1. V lost 7 bases, J lost 1 base, and 6 bases stayed unmatched. There are 15 residues in the CDR3. Germline V lookup: CDR1 SEHNR, CDR2 FQNEAQ (reference sequence). CDR3 bases: TGTGCCAGCACCCCTGGGGACAGGAACACCGGGGAGCTGTTTTTT. Its protein product is CASTPGDRNTGELFF.

To note about this clone: Other nucleotide sequences from this sample produce the same CDR3. This chain connects TRBV2 to TRBJ1-5; unclear D gene. Deletions cut 2 bases from V and 6 bases from J, with 5 bases between. Looked up from germline, CDR1 is SNHLY and CDR2 is FYNNEI. The CDR3 loop spans 12 amino acids. CDR3 DNA sequence: TGTGCCAGCAGTGAATCCCGTCAGCCCCAGCATTTT. Its protein product is CASSESRQPQHF.

The chain combines TRBV9 with TRBJ2-1, with a weak D call TRBD2 (6 bases). CDR1 is SGDLS, CDR2 YYNGEE, per germline. Trimming cost V 4 bases and J 1 base, with 9 bases left between them. This CDR3 comprises 14 residues. CDR3 in DNA: TGTGCCAGCAGCCCCGGGGGTTCCTACAATGAGCAGTTCTTC. Its protein product is CASSPGGSYNEQFF.

This chain uses TRBV25-1 with TRBJ2-6, with 7 bases matching TRBD2. The CDR3 spans 17 residues. Per germline, CDR1 MGHDK and CDR2 SYGVNS. J gave up 0 bases and V 1 base, and 3 bases lay outside the gene matches. The CDR3 region is CASSEWSGASGANVLTF. The DNA of the CDR3 is TGTGCCAGCAGTGAATGGAGCGGGGCCTCTGGGGCCAACGTCCTGACTTTC.

The CDR3 loop reads CASRLKVGLANQETQYF. CDR3 sequence (DNA): TGTGCCAGCAGGCTGAAGGTAGGACTAGCGAATCAAGAGACCCAGTACTTC. This chain links TRBV5-5 with TRBJ2-5, with 9 bases identical to TRBD2. The V segment lost 5 bases and the J segment 2 bases; nucleotides outside the gene matches: 13. This CDR3 contains 17 residues. The germline gives CDR1 SGHKS, CDR2 YYEKEE (reference sequence).

V gene TRBV7-9 combines with J gene TRBJ1-2; 8 bases align to TRBD1. The V segment lost 4 bases and the J segment 7 bases; nucleotides outside the gene matches: 17. The germline gives CDR1 SEHNR, CDR2 FQNEAQ (reference sequence). The CDR3 loop spans 17 amino acids. This CDR3 reads CASSSSDRGLVAGGYTF. The CDR3 DNA follows: TGTGCCAGCAGCTCGAGCGACAGGGGCCTCGTCGCAGGTGGCTACACCTTC.

The chain couples TRBV27 to TRBJ1-2, with unresolved D. Germline V gene sequence: CDR1 MNHEY, CDR2 SMNVEV (reference sequence). This CDR3 region has 16 residues. V was shortened by 6 bases and J by 4 bases, with 21 bases between the two germline ends. The CDR3: CASSPGRLTSFYGYTF. DNA of the CDR3: TGTGCCAGCAGCCCCGGGAGGCTTACATCCTTCTATGGCTACACCTTC.

The chain has TRBV4-1 and TRBJ1-1; no clear D. Per the germline V gene, CDR1 is MGHRA and CDR2 is YSYEKL. Trimming took 0 bases from V and 2 from J, leaving 10 bases between them. This CDR3 contains 15 residues. The CDR3 sequence: CASSQDLRRNTEAFF. CDR3 sequence (DNA): TGCGCCAGCAGCCAAGATCTCAGGCGAAACACTGAAGCTTTCTTT.

This sequence joins TRBV27 and TRBJ2-6; D remains unclear. CDR1 and CDR2 from the germline V gene are MNHEY and SMNVEV (reference sequence). This CDR3 spans 16 amino acids. V shed 6 bases and J shed 2 bases, with 14 bases lying between them. The CDR3 spells CASRSQILTGANVLTF. The CDR3 nucleotides are TGTGCCAGCAGGTCACAGATCCTCACTGGGGCCAACGTCCTGACTTTC.

This chain joins TRBV19 and TRBJ1-3; TRBD1 aligns across 9 bases. The CDR3 length is 15 residues. Germline values: CDR1 LNHDA, CDR2 SQIVND (reference sequence). Trimming took 6 bases from V and 6 from J; bases not matched to a gene: 9. In DNA, the CDR3 is TGTGCCAGTAGGAGTCCGGGACAGGGTGCAAACACCATATATTTT. Protein product: CASRSPGQGANTIYF.

This clone was counted only a few times. The DNA for the CDR3 is TGTGCCAGCAGCCCTCCGGGACACAGCAATCAGCCCCAGCATTTT. Protein product: CASSPPGHSNQPQHF. The genes are TRBV7-8 and TRBJ1-5; D perhaps matches TRBD1 (6 bases). The CDR3 has 15 residues. Germline V gives CDR1 SGHVS, CDR2 FQNEAQ. V lost 5 bases to trimming and J lost 1 base, with 12 bases between them.

The V gene is TRBV5-6, the J gene TRBJ1-1; the match to TRBD1 covers 7 bases. This CDR3 has 14 amino acids. Trimming cost V 4 bases and J 4 bases; bases outside gene matches: 7. Germline V lookup: CDR1 SGHDT, CDR2 YYEEEE. The CDR3 spells CASSNIQGTTEAFF. CDR3 in DNA: TGTGCCAGCAGCAATATACAGGGGACCACTGAAGCTTTCTTT. Drawing the rest from reference TRBV5-6 and TRBJ1-1, the complete variable domain is DAGVTQSPTHLIKTRGQQVTLRCSPKSGHDTVSWYQQALGQGPQFIFQYYEEEERQRGNFPDRFSGHQFPNYSSELNVNALLLGDSALYLCASSNIQGTTEAFFGQGTRLTVV.

The V gene is TRBV27, the J gene TRBJ1-6; D is ambiguous. This CDR3 contains 17 residues. Trimming pared 5 bases from V and 1 base from J, leaving 15 bases between. The germline gives CDR1 MNHEY, CDR2 SMNVEV (reference sequence). The CDR3 here is CASSPTPTGSYNSPLHF. DNA of the CDR3: TGTGCCAGCAGTCCGACTCCTACCGGGTCCTATAATTCACCCCTCCACTTT.

The V gene is TRBV13, the J gene TRBJ2-2; 7 bases are a match to TRBD1. V gave up 0 bases and J gave up 1 base; unmatched junction bases: 2. The CDR3 totals 16 residues. Germline CDR1 and CDR2: PRHDT and FYEKMQ (reference sequence). The CDR3 DNA sequence: TGTGCCAGCAGCTTAGGGACAGGGAGGAACACCGGGGAGCTGTTTTTT. Its translation is CASSLGTGRNTGELFF.

This chain links TRBV27 with TRBJ1-4, with no clear D. Trimming pared 2 bases from V and 7 bases from J, leaving 32 bases between. This CDR3 is built from 21 residues. CDR1 and CDR2 (germline): MNHEY, SMNVEV (reference sequence). CDR3 bases: TGTGCCAGCAGTTTAAATTTGAGGTCACCTAATTCGGGTTCGGAGCGTGAAAAACTGTTTTTT. The encoded protein is CASSLNLRSPNSGSEREKLFF.

The rearrangement joins TRBV30 to TRBJ1-6; 7 nucleotides align to TRBD1. The CDR3 has 14 residues. The V gene's germline CDR1 is GTSNPN and CDR2 SVGIG (reference sequence). V lost 1 base, J lost 8 bases, and 5 bases stayed unmatched. The CDR3 here is CAWSGQGWDSPLHF. The CDR3 nucleotides are TGTGCCTGGAGTGGACAGGGATGGGATTCACCCCTCCACTTT.

This sequence joins TRBV10-3 and TRBJ1-3; 9 bases line up with TRBD1. The CDR3 spans 15 residues. After removal of 6 bases from V and 1 base from J, the junction contained 4 bases not matched to a gene. Germline V CDR1 and CDR2: ENHRY, SYGVKD. CDR3 nucleotide sequence: TGTGCCATCAGAACCGACAGGGGGTCTGGAAACACCATATATTTT. Translation: CAIRTDRGSGNTIYF.

The chain joins TRBV19 to TRBJ1-4; D might be TRBD1 (5 bases). Trimming took off 4 bases at V and 6 bases at J, with 12 bases between the two ends. This CDR3 region has 14 residues. Germline assignment: CDR1 LNHDA and CDR2 SQIVND (reference sequence). The CDR3 DNA reads TGTGCCAGTAGTAATCAGGGAGGGGATGAAAAACTGTTTTTT. This encodes CASSNQGGDEKLFF.

CDR3 loop: CASTRTGEKLFF. CDR3 DNA sequence: TGTGCCAGCACCCGGACAGGGGAAAAACTGTTTTTT. The J gene is TRBJ1-4, the V gene TRBV3-1 (or the pseudogene TRBV3-2); 8 bases are a match to TRBD1. CDR3 size: 12 residues. J gave up 8 bases and V 7 bases, and 3 bases lay outside the gene matches. Germline V CDR1 and CDR2: LGHDT, YNNKEL (reference sequence).

This clone was detected once. The chain carries TRBV5-1 and TRBJ2-3, with 14 bases lining up with TRBD2. V trimming: 4 bases; J trimming: 2 bases; junction bases outside the gene matches: 9. Germline V gives CDR1 SGHRS, CDR2 YFSETQ. CDR3 length: 18 amino acids. CDR3 region: CASSPRTSGGTFTDTQYF. The CDR3 DNA follows: TGCGCCAGCAGCCCCCGGACTAGCGGGGGGACCTTCACAGATACGCAGTATTTT. Filled out from reference TRBV5-1 and TRBJ2-3, the complete variable domain reads KAGVTQTPRYLIKTRGQQVTLSCSPISGHRSVSWYQQTPGQGLQFLFEYFSETQRNKGNFPGRFSGRQFSNSRSEMNVSTLELGDSALYLCASSPRTSGGTFTDTQYFGPGTRLTVL.

V and J are TRBV10-3 and TRBJ2-3; 9 bases are a match to TRBD1. Trimming at V came to 8 bases and at J to 5 bases, leaving 14 bases not matched to a gene. CDR1 is ENHRY and CDR2 is SYGVKD in the germline V gene. This CDR3 has 16 amino acids. CDR3 in amino acids: CAIGQGNAHTRDTQYF. CDR3 sequence (DNA): TGTGCCATCGGACAGGGGAACGCACACACACGAGATACGCAGTATTTT.

This chain joins TRBV2 and TRBJ2-2; perhaps TRBD1 as D (5 bases). Germline loops: CDR1 SNHLY, CDR2 FYNNEI. Deletions cut 2 bases from V and 6 bases from J, with 10 bases between. There are 14 residues in the CDR3. The CDR3 protein is CASSEQGTAGELFF. The CDR3 DNA reads TGTGCCAGCAGTGAACAGGGAACGGCCGGGGAGCTGTTTTTT. Looking up the rest from reference TRBV2 and TRBJ2-2 gives the full variable domain: EPEVTQTPSHQVTQMGQEVILRCVPISNHLYFYWYRQILGQKVEFLVSFYNNEISEKSEIFDDQFSVERPDGSNFTLKIRSTKLEDSAMYFCASSEQGTAGELFFGEGSRLTVL.

To note about this clone: Other DNA sequences in this sample translate to the same CDR3. The rearrangement uses TRBV5-1 and TRBJ1-1; TRBD1 matches at 9 bases. Looked up from germline, CDR1 is SGHRS and CDR2 is YFSETQ. With 4 bases clipped from V and 1 base from J, the junction kept 2 bases outside the gene matches. This CDR3 region has 14 residues. DNA for the CDR3: TGCGCCAGCAGCGGGGGACAGGGGAACACTGAAGCTTTCTTT. This codes for CASSGGQGNTEAFF.

The chain employs TRBV5-5 and TRBJ2-1; 9 bases line up with TRBD1. The J segment lost 2 bases and the V segment lost 4 bases, leaving 4 bases of the junction unmatched. This CDR3 comprises 15 residues. Per the germline V gene, CDR1 is SGHKS and CDR2 is YYEKEE (reference sequence). CDR3 sequence: CASSTGTGPYNEQFF. Written as DNA, the CDR3 is TGTGCCAGCAGCACCGGGACAGGGCCCTACAATGAGCAGTTCTTC.